This TCR beta chain was found in a study of T cells in tuberculosis. Study-wide points: Shorter CDR3-alpha in active tuberculosis partly drove smaller distances. Smaller distances to GMM-specific TCRs suggested their expansion in active tuberculosis. GEM motif frequencies gave more than 65% accuracy; the GMM repertoire gave 80% to 90%.

Comment on this clone: The antigen is undetermined.

The protocol was immunoSEQ multiplex PCR, while the TCRdb copy is restricted to in-frame clones and leaves out a portion. Of 28,000 or so clones listed, 90% are singletons. V gave up 8 bases and J gave up 3 bases; unmatched junction bases: 6. Germline lookup yields CDR1 MNHEY and CDR2 SVGAGI. This CDR3 has 13 residues. Material for sequencing was PBMCs. The source of this sequence is a donor aged 5 to 30 with latent tuberculosis or without tuberculosis infection. V is TRBV6-5 and J is TRBJ2-7; 8 bases agree with TRBD1. DNA of the CDR3: TGTGCCAGCCGCCGGGACAGGTTCTACGAGCAGTACTTC. This gives the protein CASRRDRFYEQYF.